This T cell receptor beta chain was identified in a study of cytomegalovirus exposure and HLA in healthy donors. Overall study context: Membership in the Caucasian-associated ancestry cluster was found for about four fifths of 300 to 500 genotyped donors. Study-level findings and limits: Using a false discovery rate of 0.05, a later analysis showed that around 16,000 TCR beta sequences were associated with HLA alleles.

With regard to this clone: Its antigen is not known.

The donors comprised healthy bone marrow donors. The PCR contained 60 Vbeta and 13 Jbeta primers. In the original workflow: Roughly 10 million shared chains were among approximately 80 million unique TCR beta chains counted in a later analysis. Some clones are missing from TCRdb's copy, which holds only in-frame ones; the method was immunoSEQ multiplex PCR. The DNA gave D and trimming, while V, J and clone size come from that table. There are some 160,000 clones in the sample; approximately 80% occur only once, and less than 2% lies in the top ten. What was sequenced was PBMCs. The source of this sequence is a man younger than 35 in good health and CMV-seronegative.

In nucleotides, the CDR3 is TGTGCCAGCAGAAAGGGACAGGGAGGCAATCAGCCCCAGCATTTT. As protein: CASRKGQGGNQPQHF. This chain joins TRBV27 and TRBJ1-5; 9 positions agree with TRBD1. This CDR3 is 15 amino acids long. The J segment lost 2 bases and the V segment lost 6 bases, leaving 5 bases of the junction unmatched. Germline V CDR1 and CDR2: MNHEY, SMNVEV (reference sequence).